Each of the 5 T cell receptor beta chains below was sequenced from the same sample in a study of blood T cells in healthy people across ages. Through a sample-barcoded 5' primer and a J-beta primer mix, a second PCR was run for roughly 6 to 11 cycles. TCRdb re-called the 5' RACE reads with MiXCR, one entry per CDR3 protein. The sample includes 550,000 to 750,000 distinct CDR3 sequences, more than 20% of them seen just once. The sample was blood. All receptors derive from a man between 65 and 85 years old in good health.

The V call is TRBV6-2 or TRBV6-3, the J call TRBJ2-5, with a possible D match to TRBD2 (5 bases). The V gene lost 6 bases and the J gene lost 7 bases, with 12 bases spanning the gap. Germline CDR1 is MNHEY and CDR2 is SVGEGT. The CDR3 is 12 amino acids. The CDR3 protein is CASSNPRGTQYF. CDR3 coding DNA: TGTGCCAGCAGCAACCCCCGGGGGACCCAGTACTTC.

The chain combines TRBV7-2 with TRBJ2-2, with D maybe TRBD2 (5 bases). The CDR3 spans 15 residues. Trimming stripped 5 bases from V and 5 bases from J, with 15 bases between. Germline CDR1 reads SGHTA; CDR2 reads FQGNSA. CDR3 amino acids: CASSTGPPGTGELFF. CDR3 nucleotides: TGTGCCAGCAGCACCGGGCCTCCGGGGACCGGGGAGCTGTTTTTT.

This clonotype was picked up a small number of times. This chain uses TRBV19 with TRBJ1-2, with D possibly matching TRBD1 (6 bases). The germline gives CDR1 LNHDA, CDR2 SQIVND (reference sequence). Between the trimmed V and J ends, which lost 3 bases and 6 bases, there was a span of 20 bases. The CDR3 consists of 16 residues. CDR3 in amino acids: CASSINLWQGIHGYTF. The CDR3 bases are TGTGCCAGTAGTATCAACCTGTGGCAGGGGATCCATGGCTACACCTTC.

As for this clonotype: As the CDR3 is not closed by the conserved phenylalanine or tryptophan, this likely results from a read error. This rearrangement joins TRBV29-1 to TRBJ2-1; TRBD2 aligns across 11 bases. TRBJ2-5 explains the end of the DNA better; the J call may be wrong. In germline, CDR1 is SQVTM, CDR2 ANQGSEA. This CDR3 comprises 15 residues. The CDR3 bases are TGCAGCGTTGACTTAGCGGGAGGGCCGCGAGAGACCCAGTACTCC. Its protein is CSVDLAGGPRETQYS.

The count of this clonotype is one. This chain connects TRBV5-5 to TRBJ2-3; a weak D match, TRBD2 (5 bases). Trimming cost V 0 bases and J 4 bases, with 9 bases left between them. CDR1 and CDR2 from the germline V gene are SGHKS and YYEKEE (reference sequence). The CDR3 extends over 14 amino acids. CDR3 in DNA: TGTGCCAGCAGCTTGGTCACTAGTGCAGATACGCAGTATTTT. Translating gives CASSLVTSADTQYF.